The source of this T cell receptor (beta chain) is a study of shared clonotypes between healthy human individuals. Study conclusions and caveats: Having only a few donors restricted how much genetic and exposure-history diversity was captured. On the whole, naive subsets had larger estimated richness than memory subsets had.

A few counts support this clone. Its target is unknown. A 200 ng quantity of DNA, 30,000 to 35,000 T cell genomes, went into the sorted-subset replicate PCRs. Generated by immunoSEQ multiplex PCR, the TCRdb table keeps only in-frame clones and is missing some. The sample has under 750,000 clones, around 70% seen once. The CDR3 consists of 16 residues. Germline V lookup: CDR1 KGHSH, CDR2 LQKENI. Trimming removed 3 bases from V and 5 bases from J; junction bases left unmatched: 8. The clonotype comes from a woman under 40 in good health. The sample was memory CD4+ T cells sorted from blood. As for subset: CD45RA-negative fraction. V is TRBV18 and J is TRBJ1-4; 8 nucleotides align to TRBD1. In DNA form, the CDR3 reads TGTGCCAGCTCACCGGGAAAGGGACAGGTCAATGAAAAACTGTTTTTT. Residues: CASSPGKGQVNEKLFF. The whole variable domain, remainder taken from reference TRBV18 and TRBJ1-4, is NAGVMQNPRHLVRRRGQEARLRCSPMKGHSHVYWYRQLPEEGLKFMVYLQKENIIDESGMPKERFSAEFPKEGPSILRIQQVVRGDSAAYFCASSPGKGQVNEKLFFGSGTQLSVL.